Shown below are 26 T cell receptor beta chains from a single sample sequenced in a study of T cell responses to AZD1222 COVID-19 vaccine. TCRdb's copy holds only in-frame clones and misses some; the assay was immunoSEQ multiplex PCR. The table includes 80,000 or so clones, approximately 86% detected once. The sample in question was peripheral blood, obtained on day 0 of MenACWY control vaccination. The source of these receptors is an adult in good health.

The CDR3 sequence: CASSQALDRAVGGYTF. As DNA, the CDR3 is TGTGCCAGCAGCCAAGCTCTAGACAGGGCGGTGGGCGGCTACACCTTC. The chain carries TRBV3-1 (or the pseudogene TRBV3-2) and TRBJ1-2; 7 positions agree with TRBD1. CDR3 size: 16 residues. V was pared by 1 base and J by 8 bases, with 13 bases of the junction left unmatched. Germline V lookup: CDR1 LGHDT, CDR2 YNNKEL (reference sequence).

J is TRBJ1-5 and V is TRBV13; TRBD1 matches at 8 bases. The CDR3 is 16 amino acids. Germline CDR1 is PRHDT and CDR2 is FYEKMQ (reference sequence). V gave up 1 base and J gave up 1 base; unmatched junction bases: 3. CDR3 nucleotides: TGTGCCAGCAGCTTAGTGCAGGGGGCGAGCAATCAGCCCCAGCATTTT. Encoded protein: CASSLVQGASNQPQHF.

The CDR3 DNA is TGCGCCAGCAGCCAAAGCCGGGACAGGGTCGTCACCGGGGAGCTGTTTTTT. Residues: CASSQSRDRVVTGELFF. The V and J genes are TRBV4-3 and TRBJ2-2, with 9 bases lining up with TRBD1. CDR1 is LGHNA, CDR2 YSLEER, per germline. There are 17 residues in the CDR3. The V gene end was trimmed by 2 bases and the J gene end by 4 bases; junction bases not matched to a gene: 8.

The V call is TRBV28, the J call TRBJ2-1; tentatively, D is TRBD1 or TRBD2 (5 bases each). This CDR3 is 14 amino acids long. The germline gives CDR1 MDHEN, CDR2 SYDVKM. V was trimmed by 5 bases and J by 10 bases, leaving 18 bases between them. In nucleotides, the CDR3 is TGTGCCAGCAGTCCTCCCCGGGGCCAAAAGGAGCAGTTCTTC. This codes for CASSPPRGQKEQFF.

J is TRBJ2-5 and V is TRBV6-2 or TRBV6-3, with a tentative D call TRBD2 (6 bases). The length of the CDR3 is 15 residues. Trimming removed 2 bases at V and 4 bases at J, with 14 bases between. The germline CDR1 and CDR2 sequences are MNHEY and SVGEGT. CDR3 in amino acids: CASSYLDPGGETQYF. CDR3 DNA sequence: TGTGCCAGCAGTTACCTGGACCCCGGGGGAGAGACCCAGTACTTC.

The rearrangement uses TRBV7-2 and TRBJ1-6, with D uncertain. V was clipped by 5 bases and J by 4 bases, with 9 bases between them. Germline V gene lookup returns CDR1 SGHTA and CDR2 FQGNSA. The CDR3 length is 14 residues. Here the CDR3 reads CASSPASYNSPLHF. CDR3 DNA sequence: TGTGCCAGCAGCCCAGCAAGTTATAATTCACCCCTCCACTTT. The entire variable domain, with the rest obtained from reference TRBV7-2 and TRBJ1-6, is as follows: GAGVSQSPSNKVTEKGKDVELRCDPISGHTALYWYRQSLGQGLEFLIYFQGNSAPDKSGLPSDRFSAERTGGSVSTLTIQRTQQEDSAVYLCASSPASYNSPLHFGNGTRLTVT.

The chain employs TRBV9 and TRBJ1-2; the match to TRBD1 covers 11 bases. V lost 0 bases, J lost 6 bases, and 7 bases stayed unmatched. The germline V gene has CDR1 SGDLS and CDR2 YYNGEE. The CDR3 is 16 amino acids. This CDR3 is CASSVAIGQGADGYTF. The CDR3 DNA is TGTGCCAGCAGCGTAGCAATCGGACAGGGGGCAGATGGCTACACCTTC.

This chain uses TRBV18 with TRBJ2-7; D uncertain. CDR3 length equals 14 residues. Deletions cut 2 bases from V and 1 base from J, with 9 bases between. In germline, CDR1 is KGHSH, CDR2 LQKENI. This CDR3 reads CASSPGKPSYEQYF. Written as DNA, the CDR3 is TGTGCCAGCTCACCAGGGAAACCTTCCTACGAGCAGTACTTC. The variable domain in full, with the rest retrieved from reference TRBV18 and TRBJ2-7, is NAGVMQNPRHLVRRRGQEARLRCSPMKGHSHVYWYRQLPEEGLKFMVYLQKENIIDESGMPKERFSAEFPKEGPSILRIQQVVRGDSAAYFCASSPGKPSYEQYFGPGTRLTVT.

In nucleotides, the CDR3 is TGTGCCAGCAGCTTCACGACAGGGAGGGGTTCACCCCTCCACTTT. Translating gives CASSFTTGRGSPLHF. The chain carries TRBV11-1 and TRBJ1-6; 7 bases match TRBD1. The CDR3 sequence is 15 residues long. Germline V lookup: CDR1 SGHAT, CDR2 FQDESV (reference sequence). The J segment lost 9 bases and the V segment lost 3 bases, leaving 8 bases of the junction unmatched.

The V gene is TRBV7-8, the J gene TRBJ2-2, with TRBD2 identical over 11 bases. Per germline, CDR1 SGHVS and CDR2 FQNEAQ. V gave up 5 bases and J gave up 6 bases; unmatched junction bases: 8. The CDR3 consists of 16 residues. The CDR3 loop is CASSTGSGGVSGELFF. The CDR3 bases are TGTGCCAGCAGCACCGGTAGCGGGGGGGTATCCGGGGAGCTGTTTTTT.

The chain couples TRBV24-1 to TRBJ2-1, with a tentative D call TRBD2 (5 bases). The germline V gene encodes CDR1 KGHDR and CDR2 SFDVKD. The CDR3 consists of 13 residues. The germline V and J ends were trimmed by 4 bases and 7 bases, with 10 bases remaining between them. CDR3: CATSENPGNEQFF. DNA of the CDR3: TGTGCCACCAGTGAAAACCCGGGGAATGAGCAGTTCTTC.

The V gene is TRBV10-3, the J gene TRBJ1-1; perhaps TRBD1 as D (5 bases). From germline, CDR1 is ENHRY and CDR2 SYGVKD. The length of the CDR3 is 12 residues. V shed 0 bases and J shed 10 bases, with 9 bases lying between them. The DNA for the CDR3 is TGTGCCATCAGTGAGTCACAGGCGAGAGCTTTCTTT. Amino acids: CAISESQARAFF.

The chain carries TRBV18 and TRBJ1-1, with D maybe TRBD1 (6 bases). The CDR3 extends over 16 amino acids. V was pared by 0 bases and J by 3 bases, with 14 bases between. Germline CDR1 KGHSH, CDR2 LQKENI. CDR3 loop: CASSPPNLTGDTEAFF. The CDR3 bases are TGTGCCAGCTCACCACCTAATCTGACAGGCGACACTGAAGCTTTCTTT.

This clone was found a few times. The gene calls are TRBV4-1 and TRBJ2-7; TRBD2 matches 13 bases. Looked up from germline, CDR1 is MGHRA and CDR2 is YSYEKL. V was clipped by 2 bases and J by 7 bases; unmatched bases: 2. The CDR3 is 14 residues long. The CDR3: CASSQQGLAGEQYF. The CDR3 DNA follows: TGCGCCAGCAGCCAACAGGGACTAGCGGGGGAGCAGTACTTC.

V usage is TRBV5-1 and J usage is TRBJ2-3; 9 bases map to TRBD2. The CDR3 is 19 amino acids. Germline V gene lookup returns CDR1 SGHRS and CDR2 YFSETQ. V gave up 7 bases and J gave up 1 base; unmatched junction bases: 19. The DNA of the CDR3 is TGCGCCAGCCCGTCTGAGGACGTTGGGGCTAGCGGGGGCACAGATACGCAGTATTTT. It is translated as CASPSEDVGASGGTDTQYF.

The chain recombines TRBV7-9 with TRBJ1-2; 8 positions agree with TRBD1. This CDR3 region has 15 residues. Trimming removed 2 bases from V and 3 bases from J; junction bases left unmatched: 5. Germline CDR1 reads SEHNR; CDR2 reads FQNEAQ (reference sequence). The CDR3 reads CASSLWDRSDYGYTF. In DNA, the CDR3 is TGTGCCAGCAGCTTATGGGACAGGTCGGACTATGGCTACACCTTC. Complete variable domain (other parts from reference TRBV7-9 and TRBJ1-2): DTGVSQNPRHKITKRGQNVTFRCDPISEHNRLYWYRQTLGQGPEFLTYFQNEAQLEKSRLLSDRFSAERPKGSFSTLEIQRTEQGDSAMYLCASSLWDRSDYGYTFGSGTRLTVV.

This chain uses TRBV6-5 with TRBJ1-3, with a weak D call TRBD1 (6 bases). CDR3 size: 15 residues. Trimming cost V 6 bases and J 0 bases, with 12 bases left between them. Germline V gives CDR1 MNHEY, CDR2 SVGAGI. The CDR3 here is CASSLTGTSGNTIYF. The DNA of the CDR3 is TGTGCCAGCAGCCTAACAGGGACCTCTGGAAACACCATATATTTT.

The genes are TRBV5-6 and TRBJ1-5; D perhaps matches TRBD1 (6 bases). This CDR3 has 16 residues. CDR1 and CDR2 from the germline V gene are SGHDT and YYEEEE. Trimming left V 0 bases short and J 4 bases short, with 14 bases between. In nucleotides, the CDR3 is TGTGCCAGCAGCTTGGGCAGGGGAGGACCTAATCAGCCCCAGCATTTT. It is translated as CASSLGRGGPNQPQHF.

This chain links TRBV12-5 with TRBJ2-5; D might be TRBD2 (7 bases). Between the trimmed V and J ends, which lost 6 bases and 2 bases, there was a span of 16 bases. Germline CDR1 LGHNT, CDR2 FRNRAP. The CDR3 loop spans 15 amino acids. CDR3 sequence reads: CASGRERGIQETQYF. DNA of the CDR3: TGTGCTAGTGGGCGGGAGAGGGGGATACAAGAGACCCAGTACTTC.

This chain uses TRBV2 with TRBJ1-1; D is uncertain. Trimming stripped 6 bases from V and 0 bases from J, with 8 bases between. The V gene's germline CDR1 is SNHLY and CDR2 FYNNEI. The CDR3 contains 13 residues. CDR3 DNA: TGTGCCAGCAGGACCTGGATGAACACTGAAGCTTTCTTT. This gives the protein CASRTWMNTEAFF.

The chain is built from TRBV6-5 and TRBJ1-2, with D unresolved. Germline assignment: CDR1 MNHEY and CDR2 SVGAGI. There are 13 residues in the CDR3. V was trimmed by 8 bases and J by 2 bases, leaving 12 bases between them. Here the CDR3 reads CASSGGWNYGYTF. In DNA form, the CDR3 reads TGTGCCAGCTCTGGAGGATGGAACTATGGCTACACCTTC.

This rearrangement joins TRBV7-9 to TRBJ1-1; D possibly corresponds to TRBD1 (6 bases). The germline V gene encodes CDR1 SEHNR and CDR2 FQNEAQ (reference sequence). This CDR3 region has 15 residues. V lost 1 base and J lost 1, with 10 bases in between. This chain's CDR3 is CASSLGGQPNTEAFF. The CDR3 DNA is TGTGCCAGCAGCTTAGGCGGACAGCCGAACACTGAAGCTTTCTTT.

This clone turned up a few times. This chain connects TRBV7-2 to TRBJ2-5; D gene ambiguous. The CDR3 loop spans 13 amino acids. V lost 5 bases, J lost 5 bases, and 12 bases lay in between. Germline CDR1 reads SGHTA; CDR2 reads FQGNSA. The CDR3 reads CASSKNEKETQYF. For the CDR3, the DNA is TGTGCCAGCAGCAAGAACGAGAAGGAGACCCAGTACTTC.

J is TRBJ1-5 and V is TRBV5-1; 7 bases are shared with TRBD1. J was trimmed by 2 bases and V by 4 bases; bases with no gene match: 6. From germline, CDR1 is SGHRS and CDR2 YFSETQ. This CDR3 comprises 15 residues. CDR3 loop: CASSPEGAGNQPQHF. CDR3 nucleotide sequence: TGCGCCAGCAGCCCAGAGGGGGCAGGCAATCAGCCCCAGCATTTT.

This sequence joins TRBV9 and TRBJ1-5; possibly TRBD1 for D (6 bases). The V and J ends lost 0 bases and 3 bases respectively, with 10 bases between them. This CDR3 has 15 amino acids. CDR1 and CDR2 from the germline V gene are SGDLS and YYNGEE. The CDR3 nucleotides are TGTGCCAGCAGCGTAGGAGGGGGTGTCAATCAGCCCCAGCATTTT. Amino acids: CASSVGGGVNQPQHF.

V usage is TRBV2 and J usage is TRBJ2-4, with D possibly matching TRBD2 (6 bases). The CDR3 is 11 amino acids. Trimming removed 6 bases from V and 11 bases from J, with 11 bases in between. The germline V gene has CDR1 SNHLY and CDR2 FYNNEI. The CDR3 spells CASRGGLFQYF. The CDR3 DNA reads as TGTGCCAGCAGGGGGGGTCTCTTTCAGTACTTC.